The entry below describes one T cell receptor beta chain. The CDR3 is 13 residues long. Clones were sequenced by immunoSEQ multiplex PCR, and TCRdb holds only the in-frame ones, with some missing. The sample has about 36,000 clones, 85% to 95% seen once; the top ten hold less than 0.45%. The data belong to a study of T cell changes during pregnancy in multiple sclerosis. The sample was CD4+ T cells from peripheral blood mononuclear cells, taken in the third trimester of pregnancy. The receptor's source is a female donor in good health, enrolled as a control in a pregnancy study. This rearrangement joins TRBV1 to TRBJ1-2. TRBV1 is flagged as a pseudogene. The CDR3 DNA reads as TGCACCAGCAGCCCTGGCGGGGAGTATGGCTACACCTTC. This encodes CTSSPGGEYGYTF.